This T cell receptor (beta chain) was found in a study of blood T cell repertoires in COVID-19. Overall study context: From the United States, Italy and Spain came samples of acute and convalescent COVID-19. Sources were T cells, B-cell-depleted T cells, or PBMCs; the material itself was cDNA or gDNA.

This clone was detected only a few times. Germline V gives CDR1 SEHNR, CDR2 FQNEAQ (reference sequence). The CDR3 is made up of 13 amino acids. Deletions cut 2 bases from V and 4 bases from J, with 6 bases between. In the study's own analysis: Reference gene primer amplification gave nucleated cell count estimates. Profiling relied on immunoSEQ multiplex PCR, and the TCRdb table lists in-frame clones only, not all of them. V, J and clone size are taken as reported in that table, and D and trimming were inferred from the DNA itself. Of just under 95,000 clones in the sample, 80% were seen once. The chain is built from TRBV7-9 and TRBJ1-5; D is uncertain. The sequenced material came from peripheral blood. This clonotype was sampled from a human donor in a cohort sampled during active COVID-19. CDR3 bases: TGTGCCAGCAGCTTAAACTGGAATCAGCCCCAGCATTTT. It encodes CASSLNWNQPQHF.